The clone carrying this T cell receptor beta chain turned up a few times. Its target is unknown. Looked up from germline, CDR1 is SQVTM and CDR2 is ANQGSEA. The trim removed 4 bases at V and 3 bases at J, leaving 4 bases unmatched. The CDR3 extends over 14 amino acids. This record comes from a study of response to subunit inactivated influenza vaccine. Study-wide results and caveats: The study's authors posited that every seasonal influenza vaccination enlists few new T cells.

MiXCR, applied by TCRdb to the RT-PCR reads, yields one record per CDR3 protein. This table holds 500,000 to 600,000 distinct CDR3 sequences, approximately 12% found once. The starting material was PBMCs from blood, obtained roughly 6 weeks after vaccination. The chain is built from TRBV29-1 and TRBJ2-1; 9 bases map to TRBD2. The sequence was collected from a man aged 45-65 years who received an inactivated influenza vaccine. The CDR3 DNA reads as TGCAGCGTTGGGGCGGGGGGGTTCTACAATGAGCAGTTCTTC. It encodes CSVGAGGFYNEQFF.